The rows below give T cell receptor beta chains drawn from one sample of a study of T cells in narcolepsy. The table came from immunoSEQ multiplex PCR; TCRdb's copy has only in-frame clones and leaves some out. Altogether under 35,000 clones are present, 82% being singletons, with the ten largest covering approximately 2.7%. Sample: CD45RA- memory CD4+ T cells from PBMCs. The receptors here all came from a human donor with narcolepsy. The CDR3 runs from the conserved cysteine through the conserved F or W. The order of the fields is V gene, clone size, J gene, D gene, CDR3 protein, CDR3 DNA. D genes are given only for firm matches. Expanded clones get a size class; other rows say once, few or many, or leave the size out.

TRBV10-1	.	TRBJ2-1	TRBD2	CASGTSGRNEQFF	TGCGCCAGCGGGACTAGCGGGAGAAATGAGCAGTTCTTC
TRBV30	.	TRBJ1-1	.	CAWSIKGGMRTEAFF	TGTGCCTGGAGTATTAAAGGGGGAATGCGCACTGAAGCTTTCTTT
TRBV6-6	.	TRBJ1-5	TRBD1	CASSRQGEGNQPQHF	TGTGCCAGCAGCCGACAGGGGGAGGGAAATCAGCCCCAGCATTTT
TRBV28	.	TRBJ1-3	.	CASSYPTAASGNTIYF	TGTGCCAGCAGTTATCCAACGGCAGCCTCTGGAAACACCATATATTTT
TRBV10-3	once	TRBJ2-2	TRBD2	CAISDERLAPTGELFF	TGTGCCATCAGTGACGAGAGACTAGCGCCCACCGGGGAGCTGTTTTTT
TRBV18	.	TRBJ2-7	TRBD1	CASSPLGGQGAFSYEQYF	TGTGCCAGCTCACCATTGGGAGGACAGGGGGCTTTCTCCTACGAGCAGTACTTC
TRBV5-8	.	TRBJ1-1	.	CASSLLWTEAFF	TGTGCCAGCAGCTTGCTATGGACTGAAGCTTTCTTT
TRBV18	.	TRBJ2-3	TRBD1	CASSSTGGGSTDTQYF	TGTGCCAGCTCGTCGACAGGGGGCGGAAGCACAGATACGCAGTATTTT
TRBV21-1	.	TRBJ2-1	.	CASSTKIPTESRGDEQFF	TGTGCCAGCAGCACAAAAATTCCGACAGAATCCCGTGGGGATGAGCAGTTCTTC
TRBV7-2	.	TRBJ1-1	TRBD1	CASSQRGGRYTEAFF	TGTGCCAGCAGTCAGAGAGGGGGCAGGTACACTGAAGCTTTCTTT
TRBV7-8	.	TRBJ2-3	TRBD2	CASRRAGGSTDTQYF	TGTGCCAGCAGGAGGGCGGGAGGCAGCACAGATACGCAGTATTTT
TRBV28	few	TRBJ2-2	TRBD2	CASSSPGLAAKGGELFF	TGTGCCAGCAGTTCGCCGGGACTAGCGGCCAAAGGCGGGGAGCTGTTTTTT
TRBV6-5	.	TRBJ1-2	TRBD1	CASTFGTVSYGYTF	TGTGCCAGCACTTTCGGGACAGTCTCCTATGGCTACACCTTC
TRBV20-1	.	TRBJ2-4	.	CSARGLIQYF	TGCAGTGCTAGAGGGCTAATTCAGTACTTC
TRBV7-2	.	TRBJ1-2	.	CASSLVAGGGRGYGYTF	TGTGCCAGCAGCTTAGTCGCTGGTGGGGGCCGGGGCTATGGCTACACCTTC
TRBV18	once	TRBJ2-2	.	CASSPRPGVGAGPGELFF	TGTGCCAGCTCACCACGCCCGGGGGTCGGGGCCGGGCCCGGGGAGCTGTTTTTT
TRBV27	.	TRBJ2-7	.	CASSPSINYEQYF	TGTGCCAGCAGTCCCAGTATCAATTACGAGCAGTACTTC
TRBV10-3	.	TRBJ1-5	TRBD1	CAISGTGEGGNQPQHF	TGTGCCATCTCCGGGACAGGTGAGGGGGGCAATCAGCCCCAGCATTTT
TRBV12-5	.	TRBJ1-3	.	CASGLAGVGNTIYF	TGTGCTAGTGGTTTAGCGGGGGTAGGAAACACCATATATTTT
TRBV27	.	TRBJ1-4	.	CASSLTPPGASSANEKLFF	TGTGCCAGCAGTTTAACCCCGCCAGGGGCGAGTTCAGCTAATGAAAAACTGTTTTTT
TRBV12-5	.	TRBJ2-2	.	CASGLAALGGRTGELFF	TGTGCTAGTGGTTTGGCCGCCCTTGGGGGGCGGACCGGGGAGCTGTTTTTT
TRBV7-3	.	TRBJ2-7	.	CASSLMRGYEQYF	TGTGCCAGCAGCTTAATGAGGGGCTACGAGCAGTACTTC
TRBV9	.	TRBJ2-1	.	CASSGNGGNEQFF	TGTGCCAGCAGCGGAAATGGAGGCAATGAGCAGTTCTTC
TRBV21-1	.	TRBJ2-5	.	CASSKVMTIEETQYF	TGTGCCAGCAGCAAAGTAATGACAATCGAGGAGACCCAGTACTTC
TRBV6-1	.	TRBJ1-5	.	CASSPGGTTQPQHF	TGTGCCAGCAGTCCCGGGGGCACGACTCAGCCCCAGCATTTT
TRBV14	.	TRBJ1-2	.	CASSPDGSYGYTF	TGTGCCAGCAGTCCCGACGGATCCTATGGCTACACCTTC
TRBV28	.	TRBJ2-7	.	CASSGGFSSYEQYF	TGTGCCAGCAGTGGCGGGTTTAGCTCCTACGAGCAGTACTTC
TRBV10-1	.	TRBJ2-3	TRBD1	CASSRDRGTDTQYF	TGCGCCAGCAGTCGGGACAGGGGAACAGATACGCAGTATTTT